This T cell receptor (beta chain) was sequenced for a study of graft-versus-host responses after intestinal transplantation. Study in general: Each of the recipients got a multivisceral, liver-intestinal, or isolated intestinal transplant. Every transplant recipient was induced with anti-thymocyte globulin, then maintained on tacrolimus and steroids for two to three years. Study-wide points: Recipient marrow held GvH clones, some first seen in ileum or blood.

CDR3 size: 16 residues. Germline CDR1 reads SQVTM; CDR2 reads ANQGSEA. V gave up 7 bases and J gave up 6 bases; unmatched junction bases: 11. Regarding this clone: Its matching antigen is unknown.

This table comes from immunoSEQ multiplex PCR, and its TCRdb copy is limited to in-frame clones, with some not included. The table records around 88,000 clones, over 80% of them present only once. The specimen comprised unstimulated CD8+ T cells sorted from spleen or lymph node cells, sampled before intestinal transplant. The TCR comes from a human donor who received an intestinal transplant. The V gene is TRBV29-1, the J gene TRBJ2-1; 14 bases agree with TRBD2. In DNA, the CDR3 is TGCAGCGCTCTACGGACTAGCGGGAGGTTAAGCAATGAGCAGTTCTTC. Amino acid sequence: CSALRTSGRLSNEQFF.